Below are 17 T cell receptor beta chains sequenced from a single sample in a study of T-cell memory formation after mild COVID-19. TCRdb re-derived calls from the 5' RACE reads in MiXCR, one entry per CDR3 protein. The sample has about 240,000 distinct CDR3 sequences; over 8.5% are singletons. The source material was PBMCs or a T cell subset sorted from them (not recorded which). All receptors derive from a man younger than 35 who had mild COVID-19 (a few samples of this study predate the infection). Cell type and time point are not known.

This clonotype has a handful of counts. This chain links TRBV7-6 with TRBJ1-1, with a weak D call TRBD1 (5 bases). In germline, CDR1 is SGHVS, CDR2 FNYEAQ. V lost 4 bases and J lost 11, with 23 bases in between. The CDR3 totals 15 residues. CDR3 DNA: TGTGCCAGCAGCTATTATGAGGGACCCCAGAGTCGGGCTTTCTTT. It encodes CASSYYEGPQSRAFF.

The sample holds a few counts of this clonotype. The chain employs TRBV11-3 and TRBJ1-2; D is undetermined. The CDR3 length is 15 residues. V gave up 5 bases and J gave up 4 bases, with 17 bases separating them. Germline V lookup: CDR1 SGHNT, CDR2 YENEEA. The CDR3, as DNA: TGTGCCAGCAGCCTGCCCTTCAGCTGTCCCTATGGCTACACCTTC. As protein: CASSLPFSCPYGYTF.

The chain employs TRBV5-1 and TRBJ2-7; D call uncertain. From germline, CDR1 is SGHRS and CDR2 YFSETQ. This CDR3 is built from 13 residues. Trimming removed 0 bases from V and 2 bases from J, with 6 bases in between. As DNA, the CDR3 is TGCGCCAGCAGCTTGGAGGGAACCTACGAGCAGTACTTC. Translating gives CASSLEGTYEQYF. Filled out from reference TRBV5-1 and TRBJ2-7, the complete variable domain reads KAGVTQTPRYLIKTRGQQVTLSCSPISGHRSVSWYQQTPGQGLQFLFEYFSETQRNKGNFPGRFSGRQFSNSRSEMNVSTLELGDSALYLCASSLEGTYEQYFGPGTRLTVT.

This clonotype was counted ten times or more. This chain connects TRBV12-3 or TRBV12-4 to TRBJ2-7; TRBD1 matches 9 bases. This CDR3 spans 13 amino acids. Germline trimming cut 7 bases from V and 1 base from J; bases unmatched to any gene: 2. CDR3 amino acids: CASTGQGSYEQYF. CDR3 nucleotide sequence: TGTGCCAGCACCGGACAGGGGTCCTACGAGCAGTACTTC.

This chain uses TRBV7-2 with TRBJ1-5; D may be TRBD1 (5 bases). CDR1 SGHTA and CDR2 FQGNSA come from the germline V gene. The CDR3 consists of 15 residues. V dropped 5 bases and J dropped 5 bases, with 16 bases sitting between them. The CDR3 nucleotides are TGTGCCAGCAGCACCAATTCCGGGGGGGATCAGCCCCAGCATTTT. Translated: CASSTNSGGDQPQHF.

This clonotype occurred a few times. The chain carries TRBV7-2 and TRBJ2-5; 7 bases are a match to TRBD1. Trimming cost V 6 bases and J 5 bases; bases outside gene matches: 12. Germline assignment: CDR1 SGHTA and CDR2 FQGNSA. The CDR3 is made up of 15 amino acids. CDR3 region: CASRGTAEGWETQYF. The CDR3 DNA reads TGTGCCAGCAGAGGGACAGCCGAGGGGTGGGAGACCCAGTACTTC.

The V call is TRBV19, the J call TRBJ1-2, with D uncertain. CDR1 and CDR2 from the germline V gene are LNHDA and SQIVND (reference sequence). The CDR3 runs 13 residues. V lost 4 bases, J lost 1 base, and 7 bases lay in between. CDR3 coding DNA: TGTGCCAGTAGTACCCAGGTTAACTATGGCTACACCTTC. It encodes CASSTQVNYGYTF.

The chain uses TRBV14 and TRBJ2-5; the D is unclear. The length of the CDR3 is 13 residues. The germline V and J ends were trimmed by 1 base and 2 bases, with 5 bases remaining between them. From germline, CDR1 is SGHDN and CDR2 FVKESK. This CDR3 reads CASSQVRQETQYF. CDR3 nucleotides: TGTGCCAGCAGCCAAGTTCGGCAAGAGACCCAGTACTTC.

This clonotype has just a few counts. V and J are TRBV7-9 and TRBJ2-5; possibly TRBD2 for D (5 bases). The germline V gene has CDR1 SEHNR and CDR2 FQNEAQ (reference sequence). V was cut by 8 bases and J by 5 bases, with 15 bases left in between. The CDR3 is made up of 13 amino acids. Written as DNA, the CDR3 is TGTGCCAGCCGCCGTCCCGGGGAGGAGACCCAGTACTTC. It encodes CASRRPGEETQYF.

The chain is built from TRBV7-9 and TRBJ1-1; D possibly corresponds to TRBD1 (5 bases). Per the germline V gene, CDR1 is SEHNR and CDR2 is FQNEAQ (reference sequence). Trimming took off 3 bases at V and 4 bases at J, with 12 bases between the two ends. The CDR3 is made up of 14 amino acids. This CDR3 is CASSLTTRGTEAFF. The DNA for the CDR3 is TGTGCCAGCAGCTTGACGACAAGGGGCACTGAAGCTTTCTTT.

This chain connects TRBV5-1 to TRBJ2-5; 7 nucleotides align to TRBD1. There are 14 residues in the CDR3. The germline V gene has CDR1 SGHRS and CDR2 YFSETQ. V gave up 3 bases and J gave up 4 bases; unmatched junction bases: 6. DNA of the CDR3: TGCGCCAGCAGCTACCGACAGGGTGGAGAGACCCAGTACTTC. Translated, it gives CASSYRQGGETQYF.

The sample holds a few counts of this clonotype. DNA of the CDR3: TGTGCCAGCAGCTTAAGTGCTACCTCTGGGGCCAACGTCCTGACTTTC. Residues: CASSLSATSGANVLTF. The chain couples TRBV7-3 to TRBJ2-6; D remains ambiguous. Deletions cut 1 base from V and 0 bases from J, with 7 bases between. This CDR3 region has 16 residues. CDR1 and CDR2 from the germline V gene are SGHTA and FQGTGA.

The CDR3 spells CASSLAAGPTGYEQYV. The CDR3 DNA is TGTGCCAGCAGCTTGGCCGCAGGACCAACAGGCTACGAGCAGTACGTC. V gene TRBV5-5 combines with J gene TRBJ2-7; a possible D gene is TRBD1 (5 bases). The CDR3 extends over 16 amino acids. V was shortened by 0 bases and J by 3 bases, with 16 bases between the two germline ends. The V gene's germline CDR1 is SGHKS and CDR2 YYEKEE (reference sequence).

CDR3: CASSQGNGQETQYF. The DNA for the CDR3 is TGCGCCAGCAGCCAAGGGAACGGACAAGAGACCCAGTACTTC. V gene TRBV4-3 combines with J gene TRBJ2-5; no definite D call. Germline V CDR1 and CDR2: LGHNA, YSLEER. The V end lost 1 base, the J end lost 2 bases, and 8 bases lay between the germline ends. The CDR3 sequence is 14 residues long.

This clonotype was picked up a small number of times. The genes are TRBV21-1 and TRBJ1-5. TRBV21-1 is designated a pseudogene. The CDR3 sequence is 10 residues long. The chain's CDR3 is CASSKGTWHF. The CDR3 DNA sequence: TGTGCCAGCAGCAAAGGGACCTGGCATTTT.

This sequence joins TRBV6-2 or TRBV6-3 and TRBJ1-1; D gene uncertain. Germline V gives CDR1 MNHEY, CDR2 SVGEGT. Deletions cut 6 bases from V and 3 bases from J, with 5 bases between. The CDR3 is 11 residues long. The CDR3 reads CASRGYTEAFF. In nucleotides, the CDR3 is TGTGCCAGCAGGGGCTACACTGAAGCTTTCTTT.

This clonotype was counted between two and nine times. The CDR3 sequence: CASSSQGRAETQYF. The CDR3 nucleotides read TGTGCCAGCAGCTCACAGGGGCGGGCAGAGACCCAGTACTTC. V and J are TRBV7-8 and TRBJ2-5, with 7 positions matching TRBD1. Per germline, CDR1 SGHVS and CDR2 FQNEAQ. V lost 4 bases, J lost 4 bases, and 6 bases stayed unmatched. This CDR3 has 14 amino acids. The variable domain in full, with the rest retrieved from reference TRBV7-8 and TRBJ2-5, is GAGVSQSPRYKVAKRGQDVALRCDPISGHVSLFWYQQALGQGPEFLTYFQNEAQLDKSGLPSDRFFAERPEGSVSTLKIQRTQQEDSAVYLCASSSQGRAETQYFGPGTRLLVL.